This TCR beta chain stems from a study of shared clonotypes between healthy human individuals. Naive CD8 cells lacked CD45RO and underwent positive selection for CCR7, leaving out terminally differentiated effector memory CD45RA+ cells. In regard to this clone: Its antigen is unidentified.

Measured with immunoSEQ multiplex PCR; TCRdb has only the in-frame clones, and not every one. The sample holds more than 2 million clones; 85% to 95% are singletons and the top ten take 1.5% to 2%. The ends were cut back, 5 bases at V and 7 bases at J, with 15 bases in the middle. Germline CDR1 and CDR2: SQVTM and ANQGSEA. The CDR3 contains 13 residues. Whole-study results and caveats: Despite large depth, rarefaction showed incomplete sorted-subset sequencing.

The TCR comes from a man younger than 30 in good health. Some clones in this sample may be carry-over from other donors' samples. The chain couples TRBV29-1 to TRBJ2-1; D is possibly TRBD1 or TRBD2 (5 bases each). The sequencing sample was made of naive CD8+ T cells from PBMCs. CDR3 DNA sequence: TGCAGCGTTCGCGGTGCAGGGAGTAATGAGCAGTTCTTC. Residues: CSVRGAGSNEQFF.